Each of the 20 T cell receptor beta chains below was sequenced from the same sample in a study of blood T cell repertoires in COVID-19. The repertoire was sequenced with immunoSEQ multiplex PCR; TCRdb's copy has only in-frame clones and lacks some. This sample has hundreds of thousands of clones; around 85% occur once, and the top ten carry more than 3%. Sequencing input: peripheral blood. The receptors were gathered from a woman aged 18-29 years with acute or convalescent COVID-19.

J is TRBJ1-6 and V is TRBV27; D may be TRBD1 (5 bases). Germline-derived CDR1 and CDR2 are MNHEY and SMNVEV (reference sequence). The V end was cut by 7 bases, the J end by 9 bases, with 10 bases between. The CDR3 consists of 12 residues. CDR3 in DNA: TGTGCCAGCAAAGGGGTCGGTTCACCCCTCCACTTT. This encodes CASKGVGSPLHF.

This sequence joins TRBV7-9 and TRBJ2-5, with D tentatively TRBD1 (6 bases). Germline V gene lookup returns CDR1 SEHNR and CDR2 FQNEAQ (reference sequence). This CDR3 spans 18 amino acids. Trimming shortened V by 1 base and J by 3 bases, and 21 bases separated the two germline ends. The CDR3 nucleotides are TGTGCCAGCAGCTTAGAGTTCAGGGGACAATCCGGCGAAGAGACCCAGTACTTC. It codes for CASSLEFRGQSGEETQYF.

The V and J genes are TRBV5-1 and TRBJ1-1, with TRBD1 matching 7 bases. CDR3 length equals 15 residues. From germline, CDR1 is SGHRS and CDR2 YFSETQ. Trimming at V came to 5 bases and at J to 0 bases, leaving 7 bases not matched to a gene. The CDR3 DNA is TGCGCCAGCAGTTCCAGGGGGGCCATGAACACTGAAGCTTTCTTT. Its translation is CASSSRGAMNTEAFF.

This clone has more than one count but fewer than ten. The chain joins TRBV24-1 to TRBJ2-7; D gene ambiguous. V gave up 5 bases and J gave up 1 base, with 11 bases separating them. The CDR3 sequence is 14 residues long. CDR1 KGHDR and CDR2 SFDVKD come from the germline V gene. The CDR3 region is CATSAATSSYEQYF. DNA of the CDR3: TGTGCCACCAGTGCGGCGACATCTTCCTACGAGCAGTACTTC.

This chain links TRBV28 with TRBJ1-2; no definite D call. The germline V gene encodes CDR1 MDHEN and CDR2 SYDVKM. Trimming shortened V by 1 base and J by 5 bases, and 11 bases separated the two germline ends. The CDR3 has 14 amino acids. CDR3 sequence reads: CASSLLFSRYGYTF. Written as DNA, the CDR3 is TGTGCCAGCAGTTTATTATTCTCTAGATATGGCTACACCTTC.

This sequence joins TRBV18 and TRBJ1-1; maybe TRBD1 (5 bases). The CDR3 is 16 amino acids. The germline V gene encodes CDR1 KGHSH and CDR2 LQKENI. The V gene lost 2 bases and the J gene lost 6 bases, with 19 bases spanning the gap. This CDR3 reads CASSPIATAGKAEAFF. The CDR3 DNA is TGTGCCAGCTCACCAATTGCCACGGCAGGGAAGGCTGAAGCTTTCTTT.

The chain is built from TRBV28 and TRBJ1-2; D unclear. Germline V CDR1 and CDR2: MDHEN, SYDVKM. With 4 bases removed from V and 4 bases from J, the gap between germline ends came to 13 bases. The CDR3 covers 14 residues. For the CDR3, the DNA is TGTGCCAGCAGTTCCCCGGCAGGTGGCTATGGCTACACCTTC. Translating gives CASSSPAGGYGYTF.

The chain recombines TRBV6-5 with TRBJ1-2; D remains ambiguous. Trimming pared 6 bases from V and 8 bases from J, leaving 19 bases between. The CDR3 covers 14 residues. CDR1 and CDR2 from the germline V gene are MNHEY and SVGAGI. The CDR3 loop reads CASSRLQSLLGYTF. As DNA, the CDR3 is TGTGCCAGCAGCCGTTTACAGTCCCTTTTAGGCTACACCTTC.

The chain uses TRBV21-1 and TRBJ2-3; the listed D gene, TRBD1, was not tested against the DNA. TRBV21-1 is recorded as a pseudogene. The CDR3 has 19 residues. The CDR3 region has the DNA TGTGCCAGCAGCACCCCCCGACAGGGATCACACACTAGCACAGATACGCAGTATTTT. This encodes CASSTPRQGSHTSTDTQYF.

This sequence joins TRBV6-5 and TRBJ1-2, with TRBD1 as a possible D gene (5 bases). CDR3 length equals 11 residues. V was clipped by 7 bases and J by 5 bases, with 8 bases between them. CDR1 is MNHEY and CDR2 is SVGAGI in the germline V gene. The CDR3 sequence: CASTKGYGYTF. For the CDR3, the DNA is TGTGCCAGCACCAAGGGGTATGGCTACACCTTC.

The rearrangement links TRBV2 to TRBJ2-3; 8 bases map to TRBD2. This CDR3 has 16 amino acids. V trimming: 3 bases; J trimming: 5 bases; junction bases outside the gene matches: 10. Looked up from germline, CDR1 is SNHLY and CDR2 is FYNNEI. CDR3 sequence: CASSDQGGGPGDTQYF. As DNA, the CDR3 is TGTGCCAGCAGTGACCAGGGCGGGGGGCCTGGAGATACGCAGTATTTT. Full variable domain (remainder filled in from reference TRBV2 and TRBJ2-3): EPEVTQTPSHQVTQMGQEVILRCVPISNHLYFYWYRQILGQKVEFLVSFYNNEISEKSEIFDDQFSVERPDGSNFTLKIRSTKLEDSAMYFCASSDQGGGPGDTQYFGPGTRLTVL.

The chain's CDR3 is CASSERDSSQETQYF. The CDR3 DNA reads TGTGCCAGTAGTGAGCGCGACAGCTCCCAAGAGACCCAGTACTTC. The rearrangement links TRBV19 to TRBJ2-5, with TRBD1 as a possible D gene (5 bases). Trimming pared 5 bases from V and 1 base from J, leaving 14 bases between. CDR3 length: 15 residues. Germline V lookup: CDR1 LNHDA, CDR2 SQIVND (reference sequence). Drawing the rest from reference TRBV19 and TRBJ2-5, the complete variable domain is DGGITQSPKYLFRKEGQNVTLSCEQNLNHDAMYWYRQDPGQGLRLIYYSQIVNDFQKGDIAEGYSVSREKKESFPLTVTSAQKNPTAFYLCASSERDSSQETQYFGPGTRLLVL.

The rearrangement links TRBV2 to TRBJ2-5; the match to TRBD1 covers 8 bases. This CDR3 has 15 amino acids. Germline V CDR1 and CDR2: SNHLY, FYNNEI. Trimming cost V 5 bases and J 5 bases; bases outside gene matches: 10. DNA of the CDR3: TGTGCCAGCAGTTCTAACAGGGGGAGCGAGGAGACCCAGTACTTC. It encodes CASSSNRGSEETQYF.

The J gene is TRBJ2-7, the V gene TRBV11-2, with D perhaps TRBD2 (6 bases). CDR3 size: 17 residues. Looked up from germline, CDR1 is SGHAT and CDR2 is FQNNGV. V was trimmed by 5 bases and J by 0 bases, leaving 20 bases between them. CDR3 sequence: CASSPLAGGTLSYEQYF. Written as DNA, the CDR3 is TGTGCCAGCAGCCCCCTTGCTGGCGGGACCCTCTCCTACGAGCAGTACTTC.

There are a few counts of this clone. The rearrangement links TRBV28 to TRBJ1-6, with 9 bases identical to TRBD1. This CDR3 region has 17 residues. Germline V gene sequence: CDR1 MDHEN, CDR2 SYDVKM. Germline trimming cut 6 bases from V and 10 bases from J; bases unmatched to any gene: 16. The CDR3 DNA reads TGTGCCAGCAGCCTCCCGCGTCAGACAGGGGGAGGGTCACCCCTCCACTTT. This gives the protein CASSLPRQTGGGSPLHF. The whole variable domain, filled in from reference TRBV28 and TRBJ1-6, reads DVKVTQSSRYLVKRTGEKVFLECVQDMDHENMFWYRQDPGLGLRLIYFSYDVKMKEKGDIPEGYSVSREKKERFSLILESASTNQTSMYLCASSLPRQTGGGSPLHFGNGTRLTVT.

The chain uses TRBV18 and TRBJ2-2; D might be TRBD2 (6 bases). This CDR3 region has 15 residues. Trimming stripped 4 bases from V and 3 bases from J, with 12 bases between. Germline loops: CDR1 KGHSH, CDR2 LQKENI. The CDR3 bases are TGTGCCAGCTCACACTCGGGAGTGGACACCGGGGAGCTGTTTTTT. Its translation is CASSHSGVDTGELFF.

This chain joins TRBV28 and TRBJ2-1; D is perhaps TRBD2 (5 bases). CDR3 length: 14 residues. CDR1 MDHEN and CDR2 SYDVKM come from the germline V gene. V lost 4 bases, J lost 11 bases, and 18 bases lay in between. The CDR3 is CASSSLVSVLKQFF. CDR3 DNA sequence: TGTGCCAGCAGTTCACTAGTTTCAGTCCTTAAGCAGTTCTTC.

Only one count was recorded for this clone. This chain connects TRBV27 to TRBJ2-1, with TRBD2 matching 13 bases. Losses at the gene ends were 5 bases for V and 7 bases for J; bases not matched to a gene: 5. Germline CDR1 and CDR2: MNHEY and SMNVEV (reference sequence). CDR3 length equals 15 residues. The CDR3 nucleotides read TGTGCCAGCAGTATGGGACTAGCGGGGACAAATGAGCAGTTCTTC. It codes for CASSMGLAGTNEQFF.

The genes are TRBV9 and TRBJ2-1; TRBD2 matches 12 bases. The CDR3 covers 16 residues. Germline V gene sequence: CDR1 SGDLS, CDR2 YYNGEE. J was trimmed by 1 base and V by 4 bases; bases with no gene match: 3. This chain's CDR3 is CASSPLAGGSYNEQFF. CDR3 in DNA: TGTGCCAGCAGCCCTCTAGCGGGAGGGTCCTACAATGAGCAGTTCTTC.

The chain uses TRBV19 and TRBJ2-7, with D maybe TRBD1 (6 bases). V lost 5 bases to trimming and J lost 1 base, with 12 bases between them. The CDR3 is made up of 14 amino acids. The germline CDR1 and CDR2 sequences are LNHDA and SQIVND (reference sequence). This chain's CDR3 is CASSSGVASYEQYF. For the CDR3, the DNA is TGTGCCAGTAGTTCAGGGGTCGCGTCCTACGAGCAGTACTTC.